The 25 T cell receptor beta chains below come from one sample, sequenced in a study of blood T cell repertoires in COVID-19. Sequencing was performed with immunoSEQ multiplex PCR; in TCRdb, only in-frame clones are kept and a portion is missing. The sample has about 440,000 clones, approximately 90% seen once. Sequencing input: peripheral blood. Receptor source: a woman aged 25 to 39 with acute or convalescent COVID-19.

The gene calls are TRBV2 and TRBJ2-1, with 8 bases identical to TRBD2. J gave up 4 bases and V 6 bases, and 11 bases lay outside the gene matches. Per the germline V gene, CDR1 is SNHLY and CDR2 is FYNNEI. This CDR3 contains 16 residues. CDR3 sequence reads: CASSKVRRGEYNEQFF. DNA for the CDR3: TGTGCCAGCAGCAAAGTACGGCGGGGGGAATACAATGAGCAGTTCTTC.

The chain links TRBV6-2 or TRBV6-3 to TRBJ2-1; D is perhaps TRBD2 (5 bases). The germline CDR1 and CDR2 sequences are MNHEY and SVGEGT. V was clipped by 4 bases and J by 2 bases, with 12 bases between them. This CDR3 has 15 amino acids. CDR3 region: CASSSKRAAYNEQFF. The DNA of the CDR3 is TGTGCCAGCAGTTCGAAGAGGGCCGCCTACAATGAGCAGTTCTTC.

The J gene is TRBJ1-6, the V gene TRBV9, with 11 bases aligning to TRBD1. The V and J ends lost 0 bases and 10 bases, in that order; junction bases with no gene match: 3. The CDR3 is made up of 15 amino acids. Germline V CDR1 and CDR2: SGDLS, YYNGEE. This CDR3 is CASSVEGQGGSPLHF. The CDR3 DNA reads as TGTGCCAGCAGCGTAGAGGGACAGGGGGGATCACCCCTCCACTTT.

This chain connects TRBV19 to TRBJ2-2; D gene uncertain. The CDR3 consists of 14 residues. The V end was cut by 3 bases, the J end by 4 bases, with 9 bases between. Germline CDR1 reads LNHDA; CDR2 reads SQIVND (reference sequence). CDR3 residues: CASSIGSRTGELFF. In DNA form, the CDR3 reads TGTGCCAGTAGTATCGGTAGTCGCACCGGGGAGCTGTTTTTT. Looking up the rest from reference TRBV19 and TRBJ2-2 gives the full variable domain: DGGITQSPKYLFRKEGQNVTLSCEQNLNHDAMYWYRQDPGQGLRLIYYSQIVNDFQKGDIAEGYSVSREKKESFPLTVTSAQKNPTAFYLCASSIGSRTGELFFGEGSRLTVL.

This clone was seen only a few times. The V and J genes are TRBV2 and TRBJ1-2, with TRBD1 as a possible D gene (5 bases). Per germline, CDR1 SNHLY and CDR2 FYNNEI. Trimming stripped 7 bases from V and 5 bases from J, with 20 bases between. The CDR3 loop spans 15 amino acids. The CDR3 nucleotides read TGTGCCAGCATCGAATCGATAGGGGATCGATATGGCTACACCTTC. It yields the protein CASIESIGDRYGYTF. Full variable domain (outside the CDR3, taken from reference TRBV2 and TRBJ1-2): EPEVTQTPSHQVTQMGQEVILRCVPISNHLYFYWYRQILGQKVEFLVSFYNNEISEKSEIFDDQFSVERPDGSNFTLKIRSTKLEDSAMYFCASIESIGDRYGYTFGSGTRLTVV.

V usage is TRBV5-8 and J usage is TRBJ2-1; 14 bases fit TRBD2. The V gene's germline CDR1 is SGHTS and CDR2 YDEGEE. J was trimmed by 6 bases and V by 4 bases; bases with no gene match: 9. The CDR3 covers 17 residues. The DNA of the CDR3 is TGTGCCAGCAGCAAGCTCGTGACTAGCGGGAGGGCCAATGAGCAGTTCTTC. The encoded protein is CASSKLVTSGRANEQFF.

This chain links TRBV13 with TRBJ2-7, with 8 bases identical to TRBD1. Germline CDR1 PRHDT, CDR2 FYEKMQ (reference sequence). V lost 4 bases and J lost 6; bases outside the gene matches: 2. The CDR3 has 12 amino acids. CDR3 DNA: TGTGCCAGCAGCTCTCAGGGGGCCGAGCAGTACTTC. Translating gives CASSSQGAEQYF.

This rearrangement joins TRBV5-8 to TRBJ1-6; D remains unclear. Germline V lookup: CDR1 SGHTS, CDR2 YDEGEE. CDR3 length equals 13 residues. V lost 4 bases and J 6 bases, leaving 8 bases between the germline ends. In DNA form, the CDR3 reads TGTGCCAGCAGCCTTAAGCTTAATTCACCCCTCCACTTT. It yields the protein CASSLKLNSPLHF.

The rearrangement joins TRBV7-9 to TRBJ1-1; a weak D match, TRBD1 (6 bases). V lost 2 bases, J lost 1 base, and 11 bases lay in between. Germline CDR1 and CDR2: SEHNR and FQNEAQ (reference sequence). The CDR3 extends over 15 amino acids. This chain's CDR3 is CASSLRQGSNTEAFF. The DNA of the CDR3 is TGTGCCAGCAGCTTAAGGCAGGGGTCGAACACTGAAGCTTTCTTT.

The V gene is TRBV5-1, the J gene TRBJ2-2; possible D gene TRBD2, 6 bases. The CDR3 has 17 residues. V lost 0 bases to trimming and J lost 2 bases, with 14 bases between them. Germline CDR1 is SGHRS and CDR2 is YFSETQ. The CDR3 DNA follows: TGCGCCAGCAGCTTGGCCTGGGACTTCTTTAACACCGGGGAGCTGTTTTTT. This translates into CASSLAWDFFNTGELFF.

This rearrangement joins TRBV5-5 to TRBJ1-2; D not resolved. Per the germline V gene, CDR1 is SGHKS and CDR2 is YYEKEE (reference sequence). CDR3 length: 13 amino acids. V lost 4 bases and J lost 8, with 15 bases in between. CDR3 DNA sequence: TGTGCCAGCAGCGATGGGCCCCGCTCGGGCTACACCTTC. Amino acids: CASSDGPRSGYTF.

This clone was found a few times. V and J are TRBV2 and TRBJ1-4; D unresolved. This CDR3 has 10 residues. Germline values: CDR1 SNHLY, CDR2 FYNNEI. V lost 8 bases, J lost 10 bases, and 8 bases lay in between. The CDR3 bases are TGTGCCAGCTTCGGTGGAAAACTGTTTTTT. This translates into CASFGGKLFF.

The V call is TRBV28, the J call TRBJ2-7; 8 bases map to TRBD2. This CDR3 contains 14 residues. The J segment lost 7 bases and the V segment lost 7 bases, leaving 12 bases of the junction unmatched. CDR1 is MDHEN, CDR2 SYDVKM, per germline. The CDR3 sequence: CASTEGRGALEQYF. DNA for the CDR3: TGTGCCAGCACCGAAGGGCGGGGGGCCCTAGAGCAGTACTTC.

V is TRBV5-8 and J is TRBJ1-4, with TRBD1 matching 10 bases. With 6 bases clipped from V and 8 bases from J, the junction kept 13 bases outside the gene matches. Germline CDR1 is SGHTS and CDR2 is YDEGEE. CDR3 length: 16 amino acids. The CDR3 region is CASTLPVGTGVEKLFF. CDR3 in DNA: TGTGCCAGCACCCTCCCGGTAGGGACAGGGGTCGAAAAACTGTTTTTT.

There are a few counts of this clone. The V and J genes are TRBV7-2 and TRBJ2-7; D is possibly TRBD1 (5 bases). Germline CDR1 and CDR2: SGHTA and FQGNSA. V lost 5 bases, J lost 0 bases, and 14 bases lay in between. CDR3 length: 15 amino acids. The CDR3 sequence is CASSLQAISSYEQYF. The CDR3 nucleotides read TGTGCCAGCAGCCTACAGGCGATCAGCTCCTACGAGCAGTACTTC.

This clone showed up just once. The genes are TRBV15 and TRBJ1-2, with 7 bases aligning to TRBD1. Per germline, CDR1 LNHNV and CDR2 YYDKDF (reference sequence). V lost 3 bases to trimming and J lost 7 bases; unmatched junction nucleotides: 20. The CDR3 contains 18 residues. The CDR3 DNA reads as TGTGCCACCAGCAGGGACACGACAGGGTCATTATCCTTAAGTGGCTACACCTTC. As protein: CATSRDTTGSLSLSGYTF.

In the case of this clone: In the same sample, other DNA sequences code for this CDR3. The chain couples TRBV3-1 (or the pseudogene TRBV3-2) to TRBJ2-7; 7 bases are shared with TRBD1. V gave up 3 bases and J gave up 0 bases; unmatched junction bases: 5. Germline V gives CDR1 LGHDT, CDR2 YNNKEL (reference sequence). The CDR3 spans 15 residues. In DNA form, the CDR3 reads TGTGCCAGCAGCCAGGAGACAGGGTCCTCCTACGAGCAGTACTTC. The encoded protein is CASSQETGSSYEQYF.

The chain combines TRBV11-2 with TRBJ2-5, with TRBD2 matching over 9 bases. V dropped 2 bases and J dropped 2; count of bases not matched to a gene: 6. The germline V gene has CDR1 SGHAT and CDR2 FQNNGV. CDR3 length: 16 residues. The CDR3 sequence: CASSLSGLAPQETQYF. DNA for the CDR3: TGTGCCAGCAGCTTATCGGGACTAGCTCCACAAGAGACCCAGTACTTC.

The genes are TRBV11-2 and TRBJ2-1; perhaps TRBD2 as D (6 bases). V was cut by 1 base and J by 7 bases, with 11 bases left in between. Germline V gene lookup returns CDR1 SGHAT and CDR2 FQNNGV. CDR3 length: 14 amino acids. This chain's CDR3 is CASSLGGVKNEQFF. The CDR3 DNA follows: TGTGCCAGCAGCTTAGGGGGGGTTAAGAATGAGCAGTTCTTC.

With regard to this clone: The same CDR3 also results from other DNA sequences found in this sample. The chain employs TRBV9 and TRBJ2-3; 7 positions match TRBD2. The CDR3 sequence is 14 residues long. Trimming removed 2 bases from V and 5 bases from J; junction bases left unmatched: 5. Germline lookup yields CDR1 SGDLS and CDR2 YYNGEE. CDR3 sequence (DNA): TGTGCCAGCAGCGTTGGCGGGGGTGGAGATACGCAGTATTTT. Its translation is CASSVGGGGDTQYF.

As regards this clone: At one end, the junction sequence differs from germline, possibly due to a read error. CDR3 sequence (DNA): TGTGCCAGCGGTTTCGGCCCCGGGGGAGGATACAATGAGCAGTTCTTC. The encoded protein is CASGFGPGGGYNEQFF. The chain combines TRBV28 with TRBJ2-1; weak D call: TRBD2 (6 bases). CDR1 MDHEN and CDR2 SYDVKM come from the germline V gene. This CDR3 comprises 16 residues.

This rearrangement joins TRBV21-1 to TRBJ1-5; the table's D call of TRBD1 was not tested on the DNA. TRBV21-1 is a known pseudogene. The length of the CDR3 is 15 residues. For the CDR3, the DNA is TGTGCCAACGAACACGGACAGGGCATTCGGCAGCCCCAGCATTTT. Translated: CANEHGQGIRQPQHF.

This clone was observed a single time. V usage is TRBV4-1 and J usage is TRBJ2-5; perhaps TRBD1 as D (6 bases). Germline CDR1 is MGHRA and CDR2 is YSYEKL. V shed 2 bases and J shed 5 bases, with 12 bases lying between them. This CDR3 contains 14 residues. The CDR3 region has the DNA TGCGCCAGCAGCCAACACCAGGGGTTGGAGACCCAGTACTTC. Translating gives CASSQHQGLETQYF.

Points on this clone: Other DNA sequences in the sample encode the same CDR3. CDR3 protein: CASSAGTANYGYTF. DNA for the CDR3: TGTGCCAGCAGCGCCGGGACAGCTAACTATGGCTACACCTTC. J is TRBJ1-2 and V is TRBV6-2 or TRBV6-3; 7 nucleotides align to TRBD1. J lost 0 bases, V lost 6 bases, and 4 bases had no gene match. Germline V gives CDR1 MNHEY, CDR2 SVGEGT. This CDR3 region has 14 residues.

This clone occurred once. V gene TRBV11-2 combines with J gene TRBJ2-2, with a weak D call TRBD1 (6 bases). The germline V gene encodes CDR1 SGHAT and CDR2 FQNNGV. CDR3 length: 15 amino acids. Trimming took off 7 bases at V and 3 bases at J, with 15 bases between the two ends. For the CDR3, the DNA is TGTGCCAGCATCAACAACAGGGTTTACACCGGGGAGCTGTTTTTT. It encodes CASINNRVYTGELFF.